This T cell receptor beta chain was captured by sequencing in a study of blood T cell repertoires in COVID-19. Turning to the study itself: Material from acute and convalescent COVID-19 was sourced from the United States, Italy and Spain.

As handled by the study authors: Nucleated cell counts were estimated from reference gene primer amplification. The assay was immunoSEQ multiplex PCR, and TCRdb's table has in-frame clones only and misses some. V and J calls and clone size come straight from that table; D and trimming were deduced from the DNA. Among around 250,000 clones listed, about 89% were seen once. V dropped 1 base and J dropped 2 bases, with 3 bases sitting between them. The CDR3 is 13 amino acids. Germline V gene sequence: CDR1 SGDLS, CDR2 YYNGEE. Concerning this clone: This sample includes further DNA sequences coding for the same CDR3.

The gene calls are TRBV9 and TRBJ2-2; D remains ambiguous. The sequence was collected from a woman aged 25 to 39 who had recovered from COVID-19. The sequenced sample was PBMCs or T cells enriched from blood (not recorded which). The CDR3 nucleotides are TGTGCCAGCAGCGTAATAAACACCGGGGAGCTGTTTTTT. As protein: CASSVINTGELFF. Using reference TRBV9 and TRBJ2-2 for the parts outside the CDR3, the full variable domain is DSGVTQTPKHLITATGQRVTLRCSPRSGDLSVYWYQQSLDQGLQFLIQYYNGEERAKGNILERFSAQQFPDLHSELNLSSLELGDSALYFCASSVINTGELFFGEGSRLTVL.